Listed here is a single TCR beta chain. Which antigen it targets is not known. The input lacks base qualities; no much larger clone sits a single base away. Patients with active tuberculosis were defined as newly diagnosed, HIV-seronegative South African adults aged 18 years or older. Confirmation of active tuberculosis was obtained by positive sputum smear microscopy and/or positive M. tuberculosis culture. Immunosequencing of unsorted cryopreserved PBMC covered, on average, approximately 100,000 T cells per clinical donor. This sample is drawn from a study of T cells in tuberculosis (dated by TCRdb to 2017 to 2018). Context from the whole study: To characterize T cells specific for the mycobacterial lipid antigen glucose monomycolate (GMM), the study used CD1B tetramers together with high-throughput TCR immunosequencing. IGRA-negative adolescents, IGRA-positive adolescents with latent tuberculosis and adults with active tuberculosis, about 9 per group, were compared in a South African clinical cohort. PBMC from active tuberculosis patients were archived either before standard anti-tuberculosis treatment began or within 7 days of the start of that treatment.

The immunoSEQ multiplex PCR assay was used to generate TCR libraries, with TCR-beta and/or TCR-alpha/delta assays applied to each sample. The Illumina high-throughput platform was used to sequence the amplified TCR libraries. The original methods were these. Clustering and dimensionality reduction were performed using pairwise TCRdist distances among GMM-specific receptors from ex vivo sorted or in vitro expanded T cells. The score assigned to each clinical repertoire was mean NN-distance, meaning the average TCRdist to the nearest 10% of tetramer-positive reference sequences. GEM TCR motif frequency was calculated as the fraction of unique TCRs that matched known GEM sequences by V/J usage and CDR3 length. Linear discriminant analysis with leave-one-out cross-validation, implemented in scikit-learn, was used to classify active tuberculosis. TCRdb stores this immuneACCESS table with in-frame sequences only. Part of the clones is absent; in the studies checked, under half of the shortfall reflects unresolved V genes, and no reason is known for the rest. The V and J calls and the clone size are those of that table, but D and trimming were determined from the DNA. This sample lists 9,500 to 12,000 clones; around 94% were detected once. The ten biggest clones cover approximately 13% of the sample.

V gives up 4 bases and J gives up 4 bases, and the segment between their germline ends measures 14 bases. Counted from cysteine to phenylalanine, this CDR3 has 14 amino acids. The only DNA kept is the CDR3, 42 bases in frame from the first base. CDR1 and CDR2 are read off the germline V gene as SGHRS and YFSETQ. Results and caveats for the whole study, not just this receptor: Clinical samples were selected based on which cryopreserved specimens were available, and the active tuberculosis cases were adults whereas the controls were adolescents. Compared with IGRA-negative controls, TCR-alpha repertoires from active tuberculosis had smaller mean NN-distances to GMM-specific TCRs, which suggests clonal expansion of these TCRs. The smaller NN-distances were partly driven by shorter CDR3-alpha lengths in active tuberculosis patients, and the difference for TCR-beta did not reach statistical significance. A classifier using the diverse GMM-specific repertoire reached 85% to 90% accuracy (AUROC under 0.95), compared with around 68% accuracy using GEM motif frequencies.

The receptor was derived from an adult with tuberculosis. The sample taken for sequencing was PBMCs. The rearrangement joined TRBV5-1 to TRBJ1-2; tentative D gene TRBD1, with 6 bases matching. DNA sequence: TGCGCCAGCAGCGTTATTCAGGGGACCTATGGCTACACCTTC. The translation is CASSVIQGTYGYTF.